Given below is one TCR beta chain in context. This record belongs to a study of blood T cell repertoires in COVID-19. This table comes from immunoSEQ multiplex PCR, and its TCRdb copy is limited to in-frame clones, with some not included. The profile shows around 320,000 clones, 89% of them singletons. With 5 bases clipped from V and 3 bases from J, the junction kept 9 bases outside the gene matches. The germline V gene has CDR1 PRHDT and CDR2 FYEKMQ (reference sequence). The CDR3 is 15 residues long. All enrollees were roughly 18 to 89 years old and from roughly 22 US areas. Participants' own reports of clinical history determined their cohort assignment. A COVID-19 case was met by exposed participants within 2 weeks before study entry.

V and J are TRBV13 and TRBJ2-7, with 8 bases matching TRBD2. The clonotype originates from a woman aged 45 to 65 who had been exposed to COVID-19. The sample consisted of PBMCs or T cells enriched from blood (not recorded which). CDR3 DNA sequence: TGTGCCAGCAGCGACCGGAGCGGGGGAATCTACGAGCAGTACTTC. Translation gives CASSDRSGGIYEQYF. Supplemented by reference TRBV13 and TRBJ2-7, the full variable domain reads AAGVIQSPRHLIKEKRETATLKCYPIPRHDTVYWYQQGPGQDPQFLISFYEKMQSDKGSIPDRFSAQQFSDYHSELNMSSLELGDSALYFCASSDRSGGIYEQYFGPGTRLTVT.